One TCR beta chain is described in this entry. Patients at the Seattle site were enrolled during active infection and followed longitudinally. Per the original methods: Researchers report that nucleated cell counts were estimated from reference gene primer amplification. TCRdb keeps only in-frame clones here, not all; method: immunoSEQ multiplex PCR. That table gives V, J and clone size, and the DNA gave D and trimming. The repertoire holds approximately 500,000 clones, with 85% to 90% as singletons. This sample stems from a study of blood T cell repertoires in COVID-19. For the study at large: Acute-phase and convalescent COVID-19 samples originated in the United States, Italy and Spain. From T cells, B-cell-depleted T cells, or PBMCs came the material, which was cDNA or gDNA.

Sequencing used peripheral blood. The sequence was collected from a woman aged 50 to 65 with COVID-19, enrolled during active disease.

The DNA of the CDR3 is TGTGCCAGCAGCCAAGATGGCGGGGGGTCGTATAAACTGTTTTTT. Its protein is CASSQDGGGSYKLFF. This chain links TRBV3-1 (or the pseudogene TRBV3-2) with TRBJ1-4, with a weak D call TRBD1 (5 bases). The germline V gene has CDR1 LGHDT and CDR2 YNNKEL (reference sequence). This CDR3 is 15 amino acids long. V was cut by 0 bases and J by 11 bases, with 16 bases left in between.